Given below is one TCR beta chain in context. As yet, its antigen is unknown. The data stem from a study of T cell clonotyping in hematopoietic cell transplantation. Across the whole study: Cytoreduction preceded collection of pretransplant recipient samples. Findings and caveats of the study: After transplant, recipient diversity fell while pathologically expanded clonotypes grew through day 180. Higher Inverse Simpson Index values in graft donor and pretransplant recipient predicted broader posttransplant TCR diversity.

Measured with immunoSEQ multiplex PCR; TCRdb has only the in-frame clones, and not every one. The table lists approximately 25,000 clones, around 84% of them singletons. As for time point: recipient sample about 28 days before transplant, after cytoreduction. Germline V CDR1 and CDR2: SGHTA, FQGTGA. Trimming left V 1 base short and J 4 bases short, with 7 bases between. The CDR3 is made up of 13 amino acids. Source: peripheral blood mononuclear cells, taken before stem cell transplant. This TCR was sampled from an older woman with acute myeloid leukemia. Some clones in this sample may be carry-over from other donors' samples. The rearrangement joins TRBV7-3 to TRBJ2-5; tentatively, D is TRBD1 or TRBD2 (5 bases each). In DNA form, the CDR3 reads TGTGCCAGCAGCTTAAGTGGGGGAGAGACCCAGTACTTC. Encoded protein: CASSLSGGETQYF.